This entry features one TCR beta chain sequence. Germline-derived CDR1 and CDR2 are SGHTA and FQGNSA. With 0 bases clipped from V and 5 bases from J, the junction kept 9 bases outside the gene matches. CDR3 length: 16 amino acids. The data stem from a study of blood T cell repertoires in COVID-19. Across the study: Sources were T cells, B-cell-depleted T cells, or PBMCs; the material itself was cDNA or gDNA.

In the authors' workflow: Reference gene primer amplification yielded estimated nucleated cell counts. The repertoire was sequenced with immunoSEQ multiplex PCR; TCRdb's copy has only in-frame clones and lacks some. The V and J calls and clone size are taken from that table; D and trimming were inferred from the DNA. The sample contains over 200,000 clones, over 80% of which appear only once. The chain recombines TRBV7-2 with TRBJ2-5; 7 bases agree with TRBD1. The sample was peripheral blood. The sequence was collected from a human donor in a cohort sampled during active COVID-19. The CDR3 loop is CASSLAPTGKRETQYF. The CDR3 DNA reads as TGTGCCAGCAGCTTAGCCCCGACAGGGAAACGGGAGACCCAGTACTTC.